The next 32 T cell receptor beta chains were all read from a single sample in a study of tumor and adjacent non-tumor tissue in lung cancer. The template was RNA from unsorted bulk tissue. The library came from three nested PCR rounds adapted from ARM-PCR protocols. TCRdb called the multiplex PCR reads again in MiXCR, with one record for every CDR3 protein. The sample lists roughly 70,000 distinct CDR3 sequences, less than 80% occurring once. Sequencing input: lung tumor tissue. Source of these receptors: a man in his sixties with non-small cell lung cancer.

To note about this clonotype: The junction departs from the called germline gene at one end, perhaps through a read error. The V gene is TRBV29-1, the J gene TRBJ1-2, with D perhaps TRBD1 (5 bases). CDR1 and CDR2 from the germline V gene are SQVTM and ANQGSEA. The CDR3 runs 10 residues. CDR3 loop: CSLGGEGYIF. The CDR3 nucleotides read TGCAGCTTAGGAGGGGAAGGCTACATCTTC.

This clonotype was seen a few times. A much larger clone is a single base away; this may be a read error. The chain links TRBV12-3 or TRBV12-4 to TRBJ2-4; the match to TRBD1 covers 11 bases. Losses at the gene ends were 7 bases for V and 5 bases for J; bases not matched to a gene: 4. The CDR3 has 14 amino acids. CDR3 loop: CASIRTGGQNIQYF. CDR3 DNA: TGTGCCAGCATCCGGACAGGGGGCCAAAACATTCAGTACTTC.

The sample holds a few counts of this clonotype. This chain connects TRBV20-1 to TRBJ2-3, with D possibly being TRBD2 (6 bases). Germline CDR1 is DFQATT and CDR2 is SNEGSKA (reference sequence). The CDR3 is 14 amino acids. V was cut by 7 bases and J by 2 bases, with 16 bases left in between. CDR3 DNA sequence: TGCAGTGTTAGGGGAGCGGGTTACACAGATACGCAGTATTTT. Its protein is CSVRGAGYTDTQYF.

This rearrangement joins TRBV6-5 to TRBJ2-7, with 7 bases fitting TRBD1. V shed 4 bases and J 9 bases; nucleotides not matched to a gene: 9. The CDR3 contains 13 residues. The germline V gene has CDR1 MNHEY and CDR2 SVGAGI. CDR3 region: CASSCRRDSGQYF. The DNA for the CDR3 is TGTGCCAGCAGTTGCAGACGGGACAGTGGGCAGTACTTC.

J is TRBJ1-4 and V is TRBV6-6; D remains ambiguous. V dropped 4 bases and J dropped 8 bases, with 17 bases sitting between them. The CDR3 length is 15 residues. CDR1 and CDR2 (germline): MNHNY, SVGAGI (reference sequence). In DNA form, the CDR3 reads TGTGCCAGCAGTTCTCCCGGTACAGAGGAAGAAAAACTGTTTTTT. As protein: CASSSPGTEEEKLFF.

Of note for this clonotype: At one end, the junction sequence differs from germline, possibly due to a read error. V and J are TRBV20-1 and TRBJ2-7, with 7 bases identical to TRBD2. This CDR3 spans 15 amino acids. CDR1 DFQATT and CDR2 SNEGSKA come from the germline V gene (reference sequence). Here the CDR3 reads CSTRDWGGVTCEQYF. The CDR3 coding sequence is TGCAGTACTAGAGACTGGGGGGGAGTGACTTGCGAGCAGTACTTC.

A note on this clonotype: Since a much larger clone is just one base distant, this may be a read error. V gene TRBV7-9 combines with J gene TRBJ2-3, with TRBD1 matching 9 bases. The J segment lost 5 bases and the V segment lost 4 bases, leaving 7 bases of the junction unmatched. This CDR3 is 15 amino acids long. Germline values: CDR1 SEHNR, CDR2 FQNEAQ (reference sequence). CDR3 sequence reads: CASSSRTGVVDTQYF. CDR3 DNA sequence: TGTGCCAGCAGCTCCAGGACAGGGGTGGTAGATACGCAGTATTTT. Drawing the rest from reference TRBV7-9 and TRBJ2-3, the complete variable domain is DTGVSQNPRHKITKRGQNVTFRCDPISEHNRLYWYRQTLGQGPEFLTYFQNEAQLEKSRLLSDRFSAERPKGSFSTLEIQRTEQGDSAMYLCASSSRTGVVDTQYFGPGTRLTVL.

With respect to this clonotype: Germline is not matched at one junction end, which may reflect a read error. The CDR3 reads CASNYGTRDGYTF. The CDR3 DNA follows: TGTGCCAGCAATTACGGGACAAGGGATGGCTACACTTTC. The V call is TRBV6-1, the J call TRBJ1-2; a possible D gene is TRBD1 (6 bases). Germline V gives CDR1 MNHNS, CDR2 SASEGT. The CDR3 sequence is 13 residues long.

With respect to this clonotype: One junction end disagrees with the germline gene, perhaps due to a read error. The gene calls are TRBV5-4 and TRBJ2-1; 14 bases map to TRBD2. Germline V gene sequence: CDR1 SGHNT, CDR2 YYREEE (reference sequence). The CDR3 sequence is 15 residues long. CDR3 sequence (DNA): TGTGCCAACAGCCGACTAGCGGGAGGGCACAATGAGCAGTTCTTC. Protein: CANSRLAGGHNEQFF.

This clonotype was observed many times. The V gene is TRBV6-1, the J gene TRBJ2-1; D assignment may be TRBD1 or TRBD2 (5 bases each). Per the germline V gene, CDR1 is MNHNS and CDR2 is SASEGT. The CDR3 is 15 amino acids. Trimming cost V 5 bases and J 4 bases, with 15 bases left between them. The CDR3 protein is CASSRSGGWYNEQFF. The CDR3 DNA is TGTGCCAGCAGTAGAAGTGGGGGTTGGTACAATGAGCAGTTCTTC.

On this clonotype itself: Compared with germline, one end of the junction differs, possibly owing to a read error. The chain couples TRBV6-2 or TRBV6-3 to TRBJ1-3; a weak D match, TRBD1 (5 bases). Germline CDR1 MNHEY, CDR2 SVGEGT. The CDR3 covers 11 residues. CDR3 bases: TGTGTCAGCGACTCCGTGACAGATGCTTCTTTT. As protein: CVSDSVTDASF.

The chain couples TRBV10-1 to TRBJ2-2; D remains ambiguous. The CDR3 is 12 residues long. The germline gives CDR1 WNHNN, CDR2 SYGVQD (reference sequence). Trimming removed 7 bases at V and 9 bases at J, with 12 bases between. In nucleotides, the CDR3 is TGCGCCAGCAAGTCGAGCTCCCGGGAGCTGTTTTTT. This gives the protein CASKSSSRELFF.

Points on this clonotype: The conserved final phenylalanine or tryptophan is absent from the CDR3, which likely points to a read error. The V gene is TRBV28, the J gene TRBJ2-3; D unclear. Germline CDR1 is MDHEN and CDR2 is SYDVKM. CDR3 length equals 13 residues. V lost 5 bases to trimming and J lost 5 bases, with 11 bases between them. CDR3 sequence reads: CASSLGVGDTQYY. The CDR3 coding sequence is TGTGCCAGCAGTCTTGGGGTAGGAGATACGCAGTATTAT.

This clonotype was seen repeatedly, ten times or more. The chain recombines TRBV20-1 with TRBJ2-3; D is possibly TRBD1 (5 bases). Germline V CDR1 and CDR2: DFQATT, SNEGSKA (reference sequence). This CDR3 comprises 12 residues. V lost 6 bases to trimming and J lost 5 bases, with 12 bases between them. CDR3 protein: CSARTPRDTQYF. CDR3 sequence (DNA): TGCAGTGCAAGGACACCCCGAGATACGCAGTATTTT.

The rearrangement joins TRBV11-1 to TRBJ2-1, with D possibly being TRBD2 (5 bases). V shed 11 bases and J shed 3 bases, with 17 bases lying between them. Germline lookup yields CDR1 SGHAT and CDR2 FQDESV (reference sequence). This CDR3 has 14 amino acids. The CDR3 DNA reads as TGTGCCGTCAGCTTTGCCAGCGGCTACAATGAGCAGTTCTTC. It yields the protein CAVSFASGYNEQFF.

CDR3 sequence: CASSFLSSGTSVFYKQYF. The CDR3 DNA reads as TGTGCCAGCAGTTTTCTGAGTTCCGGGACTAGCGTTTTTTACAAGCAGTACTTC. The gene calls are TRBV28 and TRBJ2-7; TRBD2 matches 10 bases. Germline loops: CDR1 MDHEN, CDR2 SYDVKM. J gave up 8 bases and V 3 bases, and 19 bases lay outside the gene matches. The CDR3 extends over 18 amino acids.

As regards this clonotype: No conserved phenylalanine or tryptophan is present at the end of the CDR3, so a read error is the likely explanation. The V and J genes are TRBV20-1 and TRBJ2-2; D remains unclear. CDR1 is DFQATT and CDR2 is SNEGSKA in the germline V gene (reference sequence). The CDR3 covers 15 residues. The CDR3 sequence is CGARDPAVGDGELFV. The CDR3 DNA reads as TGCGGTGCTAGAGATCCGGCAGTTGGAGACGGGGAGCTGTTTGTT.

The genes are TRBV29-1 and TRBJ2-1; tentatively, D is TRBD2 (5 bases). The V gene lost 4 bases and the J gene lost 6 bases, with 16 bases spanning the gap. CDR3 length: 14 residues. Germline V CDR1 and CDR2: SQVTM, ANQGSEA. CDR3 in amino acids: CSVGGGQECNEQFF. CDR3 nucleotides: TGCAGCGTTGGAGGCGGGCAGGAATGCAATGAGCAGTTCTTC.

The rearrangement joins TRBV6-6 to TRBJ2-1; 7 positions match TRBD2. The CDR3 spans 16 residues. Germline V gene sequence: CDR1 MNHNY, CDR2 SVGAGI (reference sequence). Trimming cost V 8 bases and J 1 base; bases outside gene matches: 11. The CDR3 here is CASCSLTGGSYNEQFF. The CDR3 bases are TGTGCCAGCTGTTCTCTCACGGGGGGATCCTACAATGAGCAGTTCTTC.

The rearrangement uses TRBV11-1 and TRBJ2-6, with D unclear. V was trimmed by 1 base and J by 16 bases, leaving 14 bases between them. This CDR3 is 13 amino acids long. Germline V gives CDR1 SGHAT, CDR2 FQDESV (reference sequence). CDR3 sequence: CASSLETRALLTF. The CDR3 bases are TGTGCCAGCAGCTTAGAGACTCGAGCCCTACTGACTTTC.

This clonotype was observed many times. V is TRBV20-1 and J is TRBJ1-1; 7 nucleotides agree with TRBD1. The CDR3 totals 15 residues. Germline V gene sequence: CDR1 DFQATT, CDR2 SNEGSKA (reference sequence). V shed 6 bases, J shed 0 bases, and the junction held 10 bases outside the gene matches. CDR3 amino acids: CSAHPFDRVNTEAFF. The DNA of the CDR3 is TGCAGTGCCCATCCCTTCGACAGGGTGAACACTGAAGCTTTCTTT.

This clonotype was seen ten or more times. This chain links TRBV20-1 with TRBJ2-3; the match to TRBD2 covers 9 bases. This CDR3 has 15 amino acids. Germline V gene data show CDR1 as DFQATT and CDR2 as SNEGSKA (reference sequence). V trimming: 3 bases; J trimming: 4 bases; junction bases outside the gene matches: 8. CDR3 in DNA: TGCAGTGCTAGTGGGTCTAGCGGGGCGCCAGATACGCAGTATTTT. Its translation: CSASGSSGAPDTQYF.

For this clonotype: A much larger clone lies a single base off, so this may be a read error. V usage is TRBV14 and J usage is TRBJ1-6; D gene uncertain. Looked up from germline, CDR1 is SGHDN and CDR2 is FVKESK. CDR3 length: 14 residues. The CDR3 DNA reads TGTGCCAGCAGCCAAGATCTAGGAAATTCACCCCTCAACTTT. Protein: CASSQDLGNSPLNF. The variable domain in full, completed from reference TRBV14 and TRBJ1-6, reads EAGVTQFPSHSVIEKGQTVTLRCDPISGHDNLYWYRRVMGKEIKFLLHFVKESKQDESGMPNNRFLAERTGGTYSTLKVQPAELEDSGVYFCASSQDLGNSPLNFGNGTRLTVT.

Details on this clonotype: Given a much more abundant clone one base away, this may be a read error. CDR3 sequence (DNA): TGTGCCAGCAGCTGGGGCCTAGCGGGAGTGTCCTACGAGGAGTACTTC. Translated, it gives CASSWGLAGVSYEEYF. J is TRBJ2-7 and V is TRBV13, with TRBD2 matching 10 bases. The V gene's germline CDR1 is PRHDT and CDR2 FYEKMQ (reference sequence). The CDR3 covers 16 residues.

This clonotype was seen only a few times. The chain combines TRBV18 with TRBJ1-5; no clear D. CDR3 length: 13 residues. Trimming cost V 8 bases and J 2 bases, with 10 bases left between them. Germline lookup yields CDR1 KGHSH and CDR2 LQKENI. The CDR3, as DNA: TGTGCCAGCAGTAATACGGGCAATCAGCCCCAGCATTTT. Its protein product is CASSNTGNQPQHF.

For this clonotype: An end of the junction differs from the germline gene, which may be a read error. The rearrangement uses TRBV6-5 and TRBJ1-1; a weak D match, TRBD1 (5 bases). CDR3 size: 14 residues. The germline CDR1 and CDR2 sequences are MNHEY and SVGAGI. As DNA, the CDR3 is TGTACCAGCAGTTACTTACAGGCGAACAATGAAGCTTTCTTT. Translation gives CTSSYLQANNEAFF.

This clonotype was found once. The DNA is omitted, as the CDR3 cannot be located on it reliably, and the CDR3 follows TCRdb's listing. CDR3 protein: CSARNVAGGNHEQSF. The chain has TRBV20-1 and TRBJ2-1; no check of the table's D call, TRBD2, against the DNA was made. Germline assignment: CDR1 DFQATT and CDR2 SNEGSKA (reference sequence). Inclusive of both ends, the CDR3 amounts to 15 amino acids.

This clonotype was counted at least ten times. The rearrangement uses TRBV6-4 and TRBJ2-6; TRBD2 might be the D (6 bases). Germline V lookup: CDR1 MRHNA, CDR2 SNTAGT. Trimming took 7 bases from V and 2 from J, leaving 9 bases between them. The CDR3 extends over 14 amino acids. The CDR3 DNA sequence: TGTGCCAGCAAAGGAGGGCCTGGGGCCAACGTCCTGACTTTC. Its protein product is CASKGGPGANVLTF.

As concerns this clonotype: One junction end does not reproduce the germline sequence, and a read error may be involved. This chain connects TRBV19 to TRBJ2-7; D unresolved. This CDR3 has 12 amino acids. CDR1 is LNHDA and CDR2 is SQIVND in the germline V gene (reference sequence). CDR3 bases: TGTGCCAGTAGTGAAAGTTCCTACGATCAGTACTTC. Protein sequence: CASSESSYDQYF.

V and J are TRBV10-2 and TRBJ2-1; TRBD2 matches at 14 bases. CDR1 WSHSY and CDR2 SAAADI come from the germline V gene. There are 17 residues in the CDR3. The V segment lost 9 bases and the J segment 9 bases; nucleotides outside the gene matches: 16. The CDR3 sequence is CASPRLAGGHGAGEQFF. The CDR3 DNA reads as TGCGCCAGTCCCAGACTAGCGGGAGGGCATGGGGCGGGTGAGCAGTTCTTC.

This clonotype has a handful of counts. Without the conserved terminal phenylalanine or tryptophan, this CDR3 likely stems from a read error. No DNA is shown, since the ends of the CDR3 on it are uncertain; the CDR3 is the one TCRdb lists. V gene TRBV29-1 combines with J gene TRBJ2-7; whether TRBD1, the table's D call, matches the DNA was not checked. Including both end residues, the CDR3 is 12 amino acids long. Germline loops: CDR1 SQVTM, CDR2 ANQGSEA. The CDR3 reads CSGSPGGYEQYL.

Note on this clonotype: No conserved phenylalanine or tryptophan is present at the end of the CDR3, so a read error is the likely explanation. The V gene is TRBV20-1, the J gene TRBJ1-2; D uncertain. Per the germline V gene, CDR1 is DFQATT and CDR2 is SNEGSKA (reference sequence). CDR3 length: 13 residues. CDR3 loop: CTARTRANYGYTS. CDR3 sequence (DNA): TGCACTGCTAGAACAAGGGCTAACTATGGCTACACCTCC.